This T cell receptor beta chain originates from a study of T-cell reconstitution after alpha-beta-depleted transplantation in children. Trimming removed 2 bases at V and 5 bases at J, with 15 bases between. Germline loops: CDR1 SGHAT, CDR2 FQNNGV. CDR3 size: 15 residues. Preparing the TCRbeta library involved the use of unique molecular identifiers. A single record per CDR3 protein comes from TCRdb applying MiXCR to the PCR reads. The sample contains 450,000 to 500,000 distinct CDR3 sequences, around 13% of which appear only once. This clonotype was seen only a few times. The V gene is TRBV11-2, the J gene TRBJ1-1, with D tentatively TRBD1 (5 bases). The TCR comes from a human donor who donated a stem cell graft to a child with combined immunodeficiency. The source material was PBMCs from the stem cell graft donor, sampled from the stem cell graft. The CDR3: CASSLFLGAGTEAFF. CDR3 nucleotide sequence: TGTGCCAGCAGCTTATTCCTTGGGGCGGGGACTGAAGCTTTCTTT.